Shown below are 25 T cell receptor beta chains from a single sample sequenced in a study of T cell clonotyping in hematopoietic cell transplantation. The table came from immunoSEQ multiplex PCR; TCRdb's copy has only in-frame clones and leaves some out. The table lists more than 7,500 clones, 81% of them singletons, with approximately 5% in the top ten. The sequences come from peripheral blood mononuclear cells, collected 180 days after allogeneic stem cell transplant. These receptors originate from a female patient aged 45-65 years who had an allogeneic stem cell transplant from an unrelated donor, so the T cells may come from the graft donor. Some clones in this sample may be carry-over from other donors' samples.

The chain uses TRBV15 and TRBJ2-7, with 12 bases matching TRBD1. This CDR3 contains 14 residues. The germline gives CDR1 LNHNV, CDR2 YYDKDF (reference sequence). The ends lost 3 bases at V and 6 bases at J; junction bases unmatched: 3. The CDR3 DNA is TGTGCCACCAGCAGGGGACAGGGGGCTCGCGAGCAGTACTTC. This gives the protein CATSRGQGAREQYF.

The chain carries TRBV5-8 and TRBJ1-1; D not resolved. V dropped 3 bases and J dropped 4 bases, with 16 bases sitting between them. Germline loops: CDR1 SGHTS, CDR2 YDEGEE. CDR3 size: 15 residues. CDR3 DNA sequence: TGTGCCAGCAGCTCTAGGACGGTCCGAGGCACTGAAGCTTTCTTT. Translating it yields CASSSRTVRGTEAFF.

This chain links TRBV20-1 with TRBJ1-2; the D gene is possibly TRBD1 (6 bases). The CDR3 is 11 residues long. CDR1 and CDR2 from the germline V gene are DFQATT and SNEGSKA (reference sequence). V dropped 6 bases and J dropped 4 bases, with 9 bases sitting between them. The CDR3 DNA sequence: TGCAGTGCGAAGACAGGCTATGGCTACACCTTC. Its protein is CSAKTGYGYTF.

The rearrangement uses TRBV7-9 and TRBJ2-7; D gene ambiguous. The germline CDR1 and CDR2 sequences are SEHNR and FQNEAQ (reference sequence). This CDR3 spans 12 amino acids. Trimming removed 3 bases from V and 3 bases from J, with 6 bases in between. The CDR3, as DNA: TGTGCCAGCAGCTTGACGGGCTACGAGCAGTACTTC. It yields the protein CASSLTGYEQYF.

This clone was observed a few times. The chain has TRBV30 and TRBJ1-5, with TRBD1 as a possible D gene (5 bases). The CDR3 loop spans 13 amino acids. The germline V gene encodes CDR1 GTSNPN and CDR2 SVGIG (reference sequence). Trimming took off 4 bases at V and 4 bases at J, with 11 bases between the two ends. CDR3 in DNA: TGTGCCTGGACAGAGGGGCCTAATCAGCCCCAGCATTTT. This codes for CAWTEGPNQPQHF. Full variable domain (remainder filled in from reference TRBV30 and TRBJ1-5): SQTIHQWPATLVQPVGSPLSLECTVEGTSNPNLYWYRQAAGRGLQLLFYSVGIGQISSEVPQNLSASRPQDRQFILSSKKLLLSDSGFYLCAWTEGPNQPQHFGDGTRLSIL.

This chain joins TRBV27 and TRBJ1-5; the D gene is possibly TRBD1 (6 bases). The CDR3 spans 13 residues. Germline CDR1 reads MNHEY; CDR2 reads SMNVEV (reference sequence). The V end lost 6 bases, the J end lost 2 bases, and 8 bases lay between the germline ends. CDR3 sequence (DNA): TGTGCCAGCAGGGACAGCGGCAATCAGCCCCAGCATTTT. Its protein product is CASRDSGNQPQHF.

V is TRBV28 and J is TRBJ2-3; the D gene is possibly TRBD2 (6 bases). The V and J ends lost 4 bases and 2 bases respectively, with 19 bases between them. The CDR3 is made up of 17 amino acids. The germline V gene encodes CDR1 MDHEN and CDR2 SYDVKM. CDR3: CASSSPGTGVNTDTQYF. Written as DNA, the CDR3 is TGTGCCAGCAGTTCTCCAGGGACGGGGGTAAACACAGATACGCAGTATTTT.

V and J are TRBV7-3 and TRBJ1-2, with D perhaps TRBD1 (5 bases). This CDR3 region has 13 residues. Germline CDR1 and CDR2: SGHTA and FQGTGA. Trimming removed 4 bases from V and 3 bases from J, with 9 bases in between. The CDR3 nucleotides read TGTGCCAGCAGCTCAGGGAACGACTATGGCTACACCTTC. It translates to CASSSGNDYGYTF.

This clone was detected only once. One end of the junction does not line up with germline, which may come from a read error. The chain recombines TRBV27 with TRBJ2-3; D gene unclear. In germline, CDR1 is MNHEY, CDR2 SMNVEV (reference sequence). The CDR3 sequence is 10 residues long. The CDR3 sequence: CATSGDTQYF. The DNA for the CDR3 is TGTGCCACCAGTGGAGATACGCAGTATTTT.

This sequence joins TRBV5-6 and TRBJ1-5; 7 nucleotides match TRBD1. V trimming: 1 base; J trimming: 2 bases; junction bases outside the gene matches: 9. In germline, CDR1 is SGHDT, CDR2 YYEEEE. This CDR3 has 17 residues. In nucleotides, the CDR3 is TGTGCCAGCAGCTTGAAACAGGGGATGGTCGGCAATCAGCCCCAGCATTTT. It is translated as CASSLKQGMVGNQPQHF.

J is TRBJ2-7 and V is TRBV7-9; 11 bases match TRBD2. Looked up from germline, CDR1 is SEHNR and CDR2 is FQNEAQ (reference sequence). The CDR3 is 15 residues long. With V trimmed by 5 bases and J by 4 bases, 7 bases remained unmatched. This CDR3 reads CASSPGVAGGYEQYF. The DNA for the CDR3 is TGTGCCAGCAGCCCAGGAGTAGCGGGAGGGTACGAGCAGTACTTC.

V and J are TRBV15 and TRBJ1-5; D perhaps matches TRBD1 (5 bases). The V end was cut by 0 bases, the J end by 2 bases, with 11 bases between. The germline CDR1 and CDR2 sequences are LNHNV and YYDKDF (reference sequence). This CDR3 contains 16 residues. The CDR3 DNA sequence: TGTGCCACCAGCAGAGATCTGCCGGGGGGCAATCAGCCCCAGCATTTT. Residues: CATSRDLPGGNQPQHF.

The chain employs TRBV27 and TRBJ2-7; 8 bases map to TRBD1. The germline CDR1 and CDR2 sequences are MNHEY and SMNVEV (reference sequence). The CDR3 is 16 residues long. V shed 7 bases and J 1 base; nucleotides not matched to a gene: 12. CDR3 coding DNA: TGTGCCAGCACCCGCGGCGGGACAGGTGGATCCTACGAGCAGTACTTC. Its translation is CASTRGGTGGSYEQYF.

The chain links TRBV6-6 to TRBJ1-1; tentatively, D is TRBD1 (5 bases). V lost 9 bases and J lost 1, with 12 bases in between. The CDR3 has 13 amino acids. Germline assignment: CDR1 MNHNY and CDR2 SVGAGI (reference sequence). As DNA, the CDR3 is TGTGCCAGTAAAAGGGGAGCGAACACTGAAGCTTTCTTT. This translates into CASKRGANTEAFF.

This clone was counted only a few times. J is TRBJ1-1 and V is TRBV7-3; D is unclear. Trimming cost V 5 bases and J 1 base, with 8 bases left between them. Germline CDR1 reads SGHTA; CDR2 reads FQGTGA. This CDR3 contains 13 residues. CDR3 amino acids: CASSRGRNTEAFF. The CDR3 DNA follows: TGTGCCAGCAGCCGAGGTCGGAACACTGAAGCTTTCTTT.

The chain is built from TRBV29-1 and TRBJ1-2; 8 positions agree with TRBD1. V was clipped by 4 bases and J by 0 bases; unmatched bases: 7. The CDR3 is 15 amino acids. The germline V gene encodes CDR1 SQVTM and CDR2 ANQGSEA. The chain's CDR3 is CSVAGGAEPNYGYTF. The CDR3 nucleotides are TGCAGCGTTGCAGGGGGCGCTGAGCCTAACTATGGCTACACCTTC.

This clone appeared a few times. The CDR3: CASSPGRNQPQHF. CDR3 DNA sequence: TGCGCCAGCAGCCCCGGTCGCAATCAGCCCCAGCATTTT. The chain combines TRBV4-1 with TRBJ1-5; D unclear. The length of the CDR3 is 13 residues. V lost 4 bases and J 2 bases, leaving 6 bases between the germline ends. Germline V gene data show CDR1 as MGHRA and CDR2 as YSYEKL.

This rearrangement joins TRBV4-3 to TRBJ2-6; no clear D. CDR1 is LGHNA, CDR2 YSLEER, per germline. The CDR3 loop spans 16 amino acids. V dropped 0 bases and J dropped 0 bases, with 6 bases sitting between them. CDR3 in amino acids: CASSQDGVSGANVLTF. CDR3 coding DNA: TGCGCCAGCAGCCAAGATGGGGTCTCTGGGGCCAACGTCCTGACTTTC.

CDR3 region: CASSRSGGLSYNSPLHF. The CDR3 DNA follows: TGTGCCAGCAGCCGCTCAGGGGGCTTGTCCTATAATTCACCCCTCCACTTT. The chain has TRBV5-6 and TRBJ1-6; 8 bases line up with TRBD1. V lost 4 bases and J lost 1; bases outside the gene matches: 7. The CDR3 is 17 residues long. Germline CDR1 is SGHDT and CDR2 is YYEEEE.

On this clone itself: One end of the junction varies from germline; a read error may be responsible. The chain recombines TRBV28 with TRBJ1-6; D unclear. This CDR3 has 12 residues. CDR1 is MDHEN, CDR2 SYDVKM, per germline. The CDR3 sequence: CASTLLGSPPHF. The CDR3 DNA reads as TGTGCCAGCACCTTGTTAGGGTCACCCCCCCACTTT.

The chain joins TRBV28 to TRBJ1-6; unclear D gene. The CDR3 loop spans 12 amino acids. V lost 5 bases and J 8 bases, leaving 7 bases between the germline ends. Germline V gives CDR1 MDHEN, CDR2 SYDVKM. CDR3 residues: CASSLRDSPLHF. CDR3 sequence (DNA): TGTGCCAGCAGTCTCCGCGATTCACCCCTCCACTTT.

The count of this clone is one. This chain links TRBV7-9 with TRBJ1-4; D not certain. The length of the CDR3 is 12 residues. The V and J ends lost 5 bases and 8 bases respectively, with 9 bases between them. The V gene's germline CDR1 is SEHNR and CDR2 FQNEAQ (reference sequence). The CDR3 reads CASSTDEEKLFF. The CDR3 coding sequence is TGTGCCAGCAGCACGGACGAGGAAAAACTGTTTTTT.

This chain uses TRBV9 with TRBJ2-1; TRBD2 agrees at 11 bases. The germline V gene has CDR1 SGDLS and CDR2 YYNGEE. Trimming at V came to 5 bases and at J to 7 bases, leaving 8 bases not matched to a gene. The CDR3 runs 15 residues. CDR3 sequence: CASSDSGGALNEQFF. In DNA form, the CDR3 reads TGTGCCAGCAGTGATAGCGGGGGGGCGTTAAATGAGCAGTTCTTC.

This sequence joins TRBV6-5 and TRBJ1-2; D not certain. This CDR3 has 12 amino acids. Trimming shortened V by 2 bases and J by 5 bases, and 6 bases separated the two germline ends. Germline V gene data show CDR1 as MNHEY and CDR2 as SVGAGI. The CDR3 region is CASSYDGYGYTF. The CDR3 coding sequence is TGTGCCAGCAGTTACGACGGTTATGGCTACACCTTC.

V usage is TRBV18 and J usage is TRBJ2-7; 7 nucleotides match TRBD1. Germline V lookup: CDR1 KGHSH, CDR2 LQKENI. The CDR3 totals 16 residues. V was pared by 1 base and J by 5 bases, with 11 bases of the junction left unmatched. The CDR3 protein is CASSPLPTGVSHEQYF. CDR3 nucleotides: TGTGCCAGCTCACCACTCCCCACAGGGGTCTCTCACGAGCAGTACTTC.